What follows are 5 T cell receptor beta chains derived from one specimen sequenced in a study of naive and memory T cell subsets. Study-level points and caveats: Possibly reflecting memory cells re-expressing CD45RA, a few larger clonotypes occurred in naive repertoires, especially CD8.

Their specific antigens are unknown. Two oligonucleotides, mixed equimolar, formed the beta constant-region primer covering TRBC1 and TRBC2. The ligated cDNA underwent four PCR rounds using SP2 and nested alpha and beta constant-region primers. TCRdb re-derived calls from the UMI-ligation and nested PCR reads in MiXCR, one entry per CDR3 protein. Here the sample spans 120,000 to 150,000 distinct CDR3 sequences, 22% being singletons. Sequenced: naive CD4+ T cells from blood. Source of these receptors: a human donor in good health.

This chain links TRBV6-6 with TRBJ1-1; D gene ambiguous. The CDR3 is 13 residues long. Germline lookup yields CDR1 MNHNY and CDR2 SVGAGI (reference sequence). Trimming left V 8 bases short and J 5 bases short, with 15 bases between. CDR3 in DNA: TGTGCCAGCCTGGACCGACCGGATACTGAAGCTTTCTTT. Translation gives CASLDRPDTEAFF.

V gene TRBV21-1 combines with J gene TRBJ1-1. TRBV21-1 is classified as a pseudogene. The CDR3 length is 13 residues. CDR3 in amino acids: CASSKGANTEAFF. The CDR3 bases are TGTGCCAGCAGCAAAGGGGCGAACACTGAAGCTTTCTTT.

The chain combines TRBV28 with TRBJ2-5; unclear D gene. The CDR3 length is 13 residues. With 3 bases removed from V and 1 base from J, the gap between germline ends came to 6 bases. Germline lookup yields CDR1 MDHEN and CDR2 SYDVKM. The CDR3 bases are TGTGCCAGCAGTTTGCCGGGCCAAGAGACCCAGTACTTC. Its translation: CASSLPGQETQYF. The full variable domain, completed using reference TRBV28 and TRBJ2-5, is DVKVTQSSRYLVKRTGEKVFLECVQDMDHENMFWYRQDPGLGLRLIYFSYDVKMKEKGDIPEGYSVSREKKERFSLILESASTNQTSMYLCASSLPGQETQYFGPGTRLLVL.

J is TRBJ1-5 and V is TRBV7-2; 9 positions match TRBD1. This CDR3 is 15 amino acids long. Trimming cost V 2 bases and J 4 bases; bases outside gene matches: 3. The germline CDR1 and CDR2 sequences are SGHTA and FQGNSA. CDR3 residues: CASSLTQGANQPQHF. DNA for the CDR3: TGTGCCAGCAGCTTAACACAGGGGGCGAATCAGCCCCAGCATTTT.

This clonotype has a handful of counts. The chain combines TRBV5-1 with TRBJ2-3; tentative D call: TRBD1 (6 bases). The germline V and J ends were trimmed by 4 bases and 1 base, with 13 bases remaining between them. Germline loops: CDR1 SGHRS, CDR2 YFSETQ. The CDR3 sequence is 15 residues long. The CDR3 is CASSVQGSGTDTQYF. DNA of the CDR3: TGCGCCAGCAGCGTACAGGGCTCAGGCACAGATACGCAGTATTTT. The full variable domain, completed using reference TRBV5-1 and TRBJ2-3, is KAGVTQTPRYLIKTRGQQVTLSCSPISGHRSVSWYQQTPGQGLQFLFEYFSETQRNKGNFPGRFSGRQFSNSRSEMNVSTLELGDSALYLCASSVQGSGTDTQYFGPGTRLTVL.